This TCR beta chain derives from a study of human T cells and chemical hapten exposure. Overall study context: Patients received weekly diphenylcyclopropenone doses to the scalp throughout the approximately 23-week study. Patch tests of 0.01% DPC on the upper back were read at 6 days.

Time point denoted: patch test 1, 2 weeks after DPC sensitization. Treatment defined: therapeutic diphenylcyclopropenone sensitization with weekly scalp DPC. This clonotype has ten or more counts. Its antigen is unknown. Whole-study findings and limits: Expanded TCRs were compared with controls, and the expanded TCRs formed significantly more large CDR3 similarity clusters. After DPC sensitization, TCRs above 1 in 1000 frequency showed no change.

Germline V lookup: CDR1 MGHDK, CDR2 SYGVNS. V lost 4 bases and J 0 bases, leaving 10 bases between the germline ends. This CDR3 has 14 residues. From the RACE reads, TCRdb called clonotypes with MiXCR, one entry per CDR3 protein. The data show approximately 90,000 distinct CDR3 sequences, with about 11% seen just once and less than 2.5% held by the top ten. Sequencing was performed on whole blood, taken in connection with sensitization to the hapten diphenylcyclopropenone (DPC). The rearrangement links TRBV25-1 to TRBJ2-7; D tentatively reads TRBD1 or TRBD2 (5 bases each). This receptor was obtained from a man aged 35 to 55 with alopecia areata. Some clones in this sample may be carry-over from other donors' samples. CDR3: CASSVEGSSYEQYF. In DNA form, the CDR3 reads TGTGCCAGCAGTGTAGAGGGGAGCTCCTACGAGCAGTACTTC.